This T cell receptor (beta chain) originates from a study of T cell responses to AZD1222 COVID-19 vaccine. Germline lookup yields CDR1 SGDLS and CDR2 YYNGEE. The CDR3 spans 18 residues. The V and J ends lost 3 bases and 1 base, in that order; junction bases with no gene match: 10. Measured with immunoSEQ multiplex PCR; TCRdb has only the in-frame clones, and not every one. Of about 140,000 clones listed, around nine tenths are singletons. Regarding this clone: The antigen remains unidentified.

The study, taken as a whole, reports: The number of AZD1222 recipients seropositive at baseline was only six.

The chain carries TRBV9 and TRBJ1-1, with 12 bases matching TRBD1. This sequence was found in an adult who received the AZD1222 COVID-19 vaccine. Specimen: peripheral blood, collected 28 days after the second AZD1222 dose. The CDR3 region is CASSAPGQGALRNTEAFF. The DNA for the CDR3 is TGTGCCAGCAGCGCCCCGGGACAGGGGGCCCTCCGGAACACTGAAGCTTTCTTT. Drawing the rest from reference TRBV9 and TRBJ1-1, the complete variable domain is DSGVTQTPKHLITATGQRVTLRCSPRSGDLSVYWYQQSLDQGLQFLIQYYNGEERAKGNILERFSAQQFPDLHSELNLSSLELGDSALYFCASSAPGQGALRNTEAFFGQGTRLTVV.